This TCR beta chain was obtained from a study of shared clonotypes between healthy human individuals. Overall study: Those who served as donors were two women and a few men between the ages of 18 and 49. The plates for each donor numbered three CD4 naive, three CD4 memory, two CD8 naive and one CD8 memory.

Only in-frame clones appear in the TCRdb table, and some are missing; sequencing was by immunoSEQ multiplex PCR. The sample holds about 2.1 million clones, 80% to 95% seen once. In its sample, this clone was seen once. Its target is not known. The V gene lost 5 bases and the J gene lost 3 bases, with 10 bases spanning the gap. Germline CDR1 reads LNHDA; CDR2 reads SQIVND (reference sequence). The CDR3 runs 14 residues. CD8 cells regarded as naive lacked CD45RO, were positively chosen for CCR7, and omitted terminally differentiated effector memory CD45RA+ cells. Study outcomes and limitations: Inspection by rarefaction showed sorted-subset sequencing to be incomplete despite large depth. For naive CD4 cells, 5% to 6.5% of clonotypes were shared across a few donors.

V gene TRBV19 combines with J gene TRBJ2-2; no reliable D call. The sequenced material came from naive CD8+ T cells from PBMCs. The sequence derives from a man between 18 and 29 years old in good health. Some clones in this sample may be carry-over from other donors' samples. CDR3 amino acids: CASSYGTYTGELFF. The CDR3 DNA is TGTGCCAGTAGTTATGGCACCTACACCGGGGAGCTGTTTTTT.